This T cell receptor beta chain emerged from a study of blood T cells in healthy people across ages. Study findings and constraints: Age brought a roughly linear fall in TCR beta diversity measured per million T cells.

Investigators took around 11 milliliters of peripheral blood from every donor. Isolated PBMCs totaled at least 6.5 million in each sample. A minimum of 5.5 micrograms of total RNA was extracted per sample. This clonotype has more than one count but fewer than ten. Its antigen is currently unknown. Between the trimmed V and J ends, which lost 3 bases and 0 bases, there was a span of 18 bases. The germline CDR1 and CDR2 sequences are DFQATT and SNEGSKA (reference sequence). This CDR3 comprises 16 residues. PCR was performed a second time for roughly 7 to 11 cycles using a sample-barcoded 5' primer and a J-beta primer mix. TCRdb itself ran the 5' RACE reads through MiXCR, one entry per CDR3 protein. This sample has some 860,000 distinct CDR3 sequences, with about 56% found just once.

The sample was blood. The chain joins TRBV20-1 to TRBJ2-7, with TRBD2 as a possible D gene (6 bases). The source is a man between 40 and 49 years old in good health. The CDR3 DNA reads as TGCAGTGCTAGGGATGTAAGGGACTCCTCCTCCTACGAGCAGTACTTC. This codes for CSARDVRDSSSYEQYF.